A selection of T cell receptor beta chains follows, all from one sample in a study of blood T cell repertoires in COVID-19. The table came from immunoSEQ multiplex PCR; TCRdb's copy has only in-frame clones and leaves some out. The sample holds 65,000 to 100,000 clones; approximately 84% are singletons and the top ten take around 14%. The sample was peripheral blood. All receptors derive from a human donor in a cohort sampled during active COVID-19. CDR3s include the opening cysteine and the closing phenylalanine or tryptophan. Each record gives: D gene, J gene, V gene, CDR3 protein. A D gene is named only where the DNA matches it firmly.

. TRBJ2-6 TRBV19 CASSIPRDFDLTSGANVLTF
TRBD1 TRBJ2-7 TRBV18 CASSPLGTGAYEQYF
TRBD1 TRBJ1-2 TRBV2 CASIPTGGFPGYTF
TRBD1 TRBJ1-5 TRBV28 CASAWAGGSQPQHF
. TRBJ2-7 TRBV2 CASSERGKWAYEQYF
. TRBJ1-4 TRBV13 CASSLLSPEQNEKLFF
. TRBJ2-3 TRBV5-6 CASSFVPGGTDTQYF
. TRBJ1-3 TRBV7-9 CASSLYRSSGNTIYF
. TRBJ2-7 TRBV28 CASSLTGTSGEQYF
. TRBJ1-5 TRBV4-1 CASSQEESQPQHF
TRBD2 TRBJ2-1 TRBV19 CASSIGVPRGGAYNEQFF
. TRBJ1-4 TRBV5-1 CASSPDGTISEKLFF
. TRBJ2-5 TRBV2 CASKLQGLGETQYF
. TRBJ2-2 TRBV29-1 CSVVDIMNTGELFF
TRBD2 TRBJ2-7 TRBV14 CASSQGWTSGGRAGSYEQYF
. TRBJ1-4 TRBV28 CASSPGLSNEKLFF
. TRBJ2-7 TRBV21-1 CASSKFGRGQMDPYEQYF
TRBD1 TRBJ1-2 TRBV11-2 CASSLEGAANYGYTF
TRBD1 TRBJ1-1 TRBV5-4 CASSRRQGGTEAFF
TRBD2 TRBJ2-6 TRBV7-2 CASSLAPSGGVGSGANVLTF
TRBD1 TRBJ1-1 TRBV28 CASSKLLDRGGAFF
. TRBJ1-2 TRBV6-5 CATHRYGYTF
. TRBJ2-5 TRBV5-1 CASSLIFMGSPGGQETQYF
. TRBJ2-1 TRBV5-1 CASSLSGRGSNEQFF
. TRBJ2-4 TRBV12-3/TRBV12-4 CASSPPPGYIQYF
TRBD1 TRBJ1-1 TRBV7-6 CASSTETGGYTEAFF
TRBD1 TRBJ2-2 TRBV12-5 CASGLVPSGTVNTGELFF
TRBD2 TRBJ2-7 TRBV2 CATAPGLADSYEQYF
. TRBJ2-7 TRBV18 CASSPPSSYEQYF
. TRBJ1-6 TRBV12-1 CASSFRSGQGIGNSPLHF
. TRBJ2-3 TRBV7-8 CASSIPSADTQYF
TRBD1 TRBJ1-2 TRBV11-2 CASSLAPGQGLGGYTF
. TRBJ2-2 TRBV9 CASSPRAAPGTGELFF
. TRBJ1-5 TRBV6-1 CASSERETLGGNQPQHF
. TRBJ1-4 TRBV27 CASSLSRYYNEKLFF
. TRBJ2-3 TRBV7-9 CASSLTGSTDTQYF
. TRBJ2-7 TRBV6-1 CASSEAGRDYEQYF
TRBD2 TRBJ2-2 TRBV5-1 CASSSGTSGNPGELFF
TRBD1 TRBJ1-5 TRBV2 CASSRQGVEPQHF
. TRBJ1-5 TRBV7-2 CASSGAGTNQPQHF
. TRBJ1-4 TRBV19 CASTLRQRSEKLFF
. TRBJ1-2 TRBV11-2 CASSYGQNYGYTF